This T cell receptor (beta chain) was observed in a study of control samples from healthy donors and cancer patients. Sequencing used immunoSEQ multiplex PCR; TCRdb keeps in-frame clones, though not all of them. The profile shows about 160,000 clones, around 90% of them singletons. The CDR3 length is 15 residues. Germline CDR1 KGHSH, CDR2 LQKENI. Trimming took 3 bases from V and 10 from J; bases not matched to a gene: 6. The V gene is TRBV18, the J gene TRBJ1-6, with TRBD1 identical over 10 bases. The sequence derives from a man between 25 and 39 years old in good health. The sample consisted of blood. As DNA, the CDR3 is TGTGCCAGCTCACCGGGGGACAGGGGTGGCTCACCCCTCCACTTT. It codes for CASSPGDRGGSPLHF. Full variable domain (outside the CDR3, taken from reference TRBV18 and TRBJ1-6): NAGVMQNPRHLVRRRGQEARLRCSPMKGHSHVYWYRQLPEEGLKFMVYLQKENIIDESGMPKERFSAEFPKEGPSILRIQQVVRGDSAAYFCASSPGDRGGSPLHFGNGTRLTVT.